This T cell receptor (beta chain) was recovered during a study of T cell responses to AZD1222 COVID-19 vaccine. The assay was immunoSEQ multiplex PCR, and TCRdb's table has in-frame clones only and misses some. The sample includes under 200,000 clones, approximately 91% seen only once; the top ten take approximately 0.98%. This clone was seen more than once but under ten times. The CDR3 runs 13 residues. CDR1 WNHNN and CDR2 SYGVQD come from the germline V gene (reference sequence). Trimming stripped 6 bases from V and 5 bases from J, with 10 bases between. Sequencing was performed on peripheral blood, taken on day 0 of AZD1222 vaccination. The J gene is TRBJ2-2, the V gene TRBV10-1; D is perhaps TRBD2 (5 bases). This TCR was recovered from an adult in good health. CDR3 bases: TGCGCCAGCAGCCGGGAATTAACCGGGGAGCTGTTTTTT. This gives the protein CASSRELTGELFF.